Presented here are 30 T cell receptor beta chains from one specimen sequenced in a study of T cells in tuberculosis. Profiling relied on immunoSEQ multiplex PCR, and the TCRdb table lists in-frame clones only, not all of them. The repertoire consists of about 36,000 clones, with over 90% occurring once and the leading ten covering roughly 6.4%. The sample comprised PBMCs. These receptors were collected from a donor between 10 and 35 years old with latent tuberculosis or without tuberculosis infection.

The gene calls are TRBV7-8 and TRBJ1-3; 9 nucleotides agree with TRBD1. Germline loops: CDR1 SGHVS, CDR2 FQNEAQ. The CDR3 consists of 17 residues. With 3 bases clipped from V and 4 bases from J, the junction kept 10 bases outside the gene matches. CDR3 coding DNA: TGTGCCAGCAGCTTTACAGGGGGCAAAGGAGCAGGAAACACCATATATTTT. Translating it yields CASSFTGGKGAGNTIYF.

V usage is TRBV7-3 and J usage is TRBJ1-1; D ambiguous. The CDR3 contains 13 residues. The germline V and J ends were trimmed by 2 bases and 2 bases, with 6 bases remaining between them. Per germline, CDR1 SGHTA and CDR2 FQGTGA. This CDR3 is CASSLFSNTEAFF. CDR3 coding DNA: TGTGCCAGCAGCTTATTCAGTAACACTGAAGCTTTCTTT.

The chain has TRBV29-1 and TRBJ2-1; 7 bases line up with TRBD1. V was clipped by 0 bases and J by 3 bases; unmatched bases: 5. Germline CDR1 reads SQVTM; CDR2 reads ANQGSEA. CDR3 length: 15 residues. Here the CDR3 reads CSVEDMGQLYNEQFF. The DNA for the CDR3 is TGCAGCGTTGAAGATATGGGACAGCTCTACAATGAGCAGTTCTTC.

V is TRBV9 and J is TRBJ2-2; 7 nucleotides agree with TRBD1. From germline, CDR1 is SGDLS and CDR2 YYNGEE. V gave up 1 base and J gave up 4 bases; unmatched junction bases: 4. The CDR3 runs to 15 residues. CDR3 sequence: CASSVMDRLTGELFF. The CDR3 nucleotides are TGTGCCAGCAGCGTAATGGACAGGCTCACCGGGGAGCTGTTTTTT.

The genes are TRBV9 and TRBJ1-1, with D perhaps matching TRBD1 (5 bases). The CDR3 has 14 amino acids. The germline V gene encodes CDR1 SGDLS and CDR2 YYNGEE. Trimming left V 3 bases short and J 5 bases short, with 14 bases between. DNA of the CDR3: TGTGCCAGCAGCGCACGGCGGGGGAGGACTGAAGCTTTCTTT. Translation gives CASSARRGRTEAFF.

This chain links TRBV19 with TRBJ1-6, with D perhaps TRBD1 (6 bases). The CDR3 covers 14 residues. CDR1 is LNHDA, CDR2 SQIVND, per germline (reference sequence). V was trimmed by 4 bases and J by 8 bases, leaving 12 bases between them. CDR3 sequence (DNA): TGTGCCAGTAGTACAACAGGGCAACATTCACCCCTCCACTTT. Translating gives CASSTTGQHSPLHF.

The CDR3 DNA sequence: TGCAGCGTTGAAGATAGGAGGGCCGAGGGCACAGATACGCAGTATTTT. Translating it yields CSVEDRRAEGTDTQYF. The chain links TRBV29-1 to TRBJ2-3; D may be TRBD2 (6 bases). The CDR3 sequence is 16 residues long. The germline gives CDR1 SQVTM, CDR2 ANQGSEA. The V end was cut by 0 bases, the J end by 1 base, with 14 bases between.

The rearrangement links TRBV6-1 to TRBJ2-2, with 9 bases that match TRBD1. The germline V gene encodes CDR1 MNHNS and CDR2 SASEGT. V dropped 2 bases and J dropped 6; count of bases not matched to a gene: 7. The CDR3 covers 16 residues. CDR3 coding DNA: TGTGCCAGCAGTGAACTGGCGGGACAGGGATCCGGGGAGCTGTTTTTT. Translated, it gives CASSELAGQGSGELFF.

This rearrangement joins TRBV9 to TRBJ2-1; weak D call: TRBD2 (6 bases). V shed 0 bases and J shed 8 bases, with 9 bases lying between them. The V gene's germline CDR1 is SGDLS and CDR2 YYNGEE. The CDR3 sequence is 13 residues long. The CDR3 nucleotides are TGTGCCAGCAGCGTAGGGCGGGGCTATGAGCAGTTCTTC. Its protein is CASSVGRGYEQFF. Looking up the rest from reference TRBV9 and TRBJ2-1 gives the full variable domain: DSGVTQTPKHLITATGQRVTLRCSPRSGDLSVYWYQQSLDQGLQFLIQYYNGEERAKGNILERFSAQQFPDLHSELNLSSLELGDSALYFCASSVGRGYEQFFGPGTRLTVL.

This chain links TRBV10-3 with TRBJ1-5; D uncertain. The V and J ends lost 3 bases and 0 bases respectively, with 3 bases between them. Per germline, CDR1 ENHRY and CDR2 SYGVKD. The CDR3 totals 13 residues. This chain's CDR3 is CAISDNSNQPQHF. The CDR3 DNA is TGTGCCATCAGTGACAATAGCAATCAGCCCCAGCATTTT.

The chain carries TRBV4-2 and TRBJ2-1; 10 nucleotides line up with TRBD2. CDR1 and CDR2 (germline): LGHNA, YNFKEQ. V trimming: 4 bases; J trimming: 5 bases; junction bases outside the gene matches: 8. This CDR3 has 16 residues. CDR3 in amino acids: CASSPSSGGVDNEQFF. As DNA, the CDR3 is TGTGCCAGCAGCCCATCTAGCGGGGGCGTTGACAATGAGCAGTTCTTC.

The chain combines TRBV27 with TRBJ1-4; weak D call: TRBD1 (5 bases). There are 15 residues in the CDR3. Trimming stripped 3 bases from V and 11 bases from J, with 19 bases between. Germline loops: CDR1 MNHEY, CDR2 SMNVEV (reference sequence). CDR3 DNA: TGTGCCAGCAGTTTTCGACGGACCCAAAAGGGGAAACTGTTTTTT. This translates into CASSFRRTQKGKLFF.

In DNA, the CDR3 is TGCGCCAGCAGCCAAGACCTATCGGGGGCAGATACGCAGTATTTT. Amino acid sequence: CASSQDLSGADTQYF. The chain joins TRBV4-1 to TRBJ2-3; maybe TRBD2 (6 bases). The V end lost 0 bases, the J end lost 4 bases, and 11 bases lay between the germline ends. CDR1 is MGHRA and CDR2 is YSYEKL in the germline V gene. This CDR3 region has 15 residues.

The chain uses TRBV15 and TRBJ1-4; D unclear. This CDR3 contains 18 residues. Looked up from germline, CDR1 is LNHNV and CDR2 is YYDKDF (reference sequence). V gave up 0 bases and J gave up 3 bases, with 17 bases separating them. Here the CDR3 DNA reads TGTGCCACCAGCAGAGATTTGTTTATCCGGGAAGCTAATGAAAAACTGTTTTTT. Its translation is CATSRDLFIREANEKLFF.

This chain uses TRBV4-1 with TRBJ1-6; D is unclear. Per the germline V gene, CDR1 is MGHRA and CDR2 is YSYEKL. The length of the CDR3 is 15 residues. V dropped 7 bases and J dropped 8 bases, with 18 bases sitting between them. CDR3 region: CASNNHPLGDSPLHF. Here the CDR3 DNA reads TGCGCCAGCAACAATCACCCGCTCGGGGATTCACCCCTCCACTTT.

The chain carries TRBV9 and TRBJ1-2; maybe TRBD1 (6 bases). CDR1 SGDLS and CDR2 YYNGEE come from the germline V gene. Between the trimmed V and J ends, which lost 4 bases and 8 bases, there was a span of 15 bases. The CDR3 covers 13 residues. The CDR3 here is CASSQITGIGYTF. The DNA of the CDR3 is TGTGCCAGCAGCCAGATTACAGGGATCGGCTACACCTTC.

The rearrangement uses TRBV19 and TRBJ2-3; D unclear. The CDR3 is 13 residues long. V shed 7 bases and J shed 0 bases, with 8 bases lying between them. Germline values: CDR1 LNHDA, CDR2 SQIVND (reference sequence). CDR3 in DNA: TGTGCCAGTATTTCCAGGAGCACAGATACGCAGTATTTT. Its protein product is CASISRSTDTQYF. The whole variable domain, remainder taken from reference TRBV19 and TRBJ2-3, is DGGITQSPKYLFRKEGQNVTLSCEQNLNHDAMYWYRQDPGQGLRLIYYSQIVNDFQKGDIAEGYSVSREKKESFPLTVTSAQKNPTAFYLCASISRSTDTQYFGPGTRLTVL.

CDR3: CASSLAGGGPNTEAFF. The CDR3 DNA reads TGTGCCAGCAGCTTGGCTGGGGGGGGGCCGAACACTGAAGCTTTCTTT. V usage is TRBV7-2 and J usage is TRBJ1-1; a possible D gene is TRBD1 (6 bases). The CDR3 contains 16 residues. Germline V lookup: CDR1 SGHTA, CDR2 FQGNSA. The ends were cut back, 3 bases at V and 1 base at J, with 15 bases in the middle.

The rearrangement links TRBV6-1 to TRBJ1-2, with 7 bases aligning to TRBD1. The CDR3 runs to 16 residues. Per the germline V gene, CDR1 is MNHNS and CDR2 is SASEGT. Trimming took 2 bases from V and 4 from J; bases not matched to a gene: 10. CDR3 nucleotides: TGTGCCAGCAGTGAAAGGGCGACAGGGAGACTCTATGGCTACACCTTC. Encoded protein: CASSERATGRLYGYTF.

The V gene is TRBV9, the J gene TRBJ1-1; D gene uncertain. Trimming took 4 bases from V and 1 from J, leaving 11 bases between them. Germline CDR1 SGDLS, CDR2 YYNGEE. This CDR3 comprises 14 residues. Written as DNA, the CDR3 is TGTGCCAGCAGCCCCTGGGCGAGGAACACTGAAGCTTTCTTT. It specifies CASSPWARNTEAFF.

The rearrangement links TRBV6-5 to TRBJ1-2; 8 bases align to TRBD1. With V trimmed by 6 bases and J by 7 bases, 4 bases remained unmatched. CDR1 is MNHEY, CDR2 SVGAGI, per germline. This CDR3 is built from 12 residues. CDR3 in amino acids: CASRTQGAGYTF. The DNA for the CDR3 is TGTGCCAGCAGGACCCAGGGGGCTGGCTACACCTTC.

V usage is TRBV9 and J usage is TRBJ2-3; the D gene is possibly TRBD1 (6 bases). The CDR3 consists of 14 residues. Germline V lookup: CDR1 SGDLS, CDR2 YYNGEE. V was trimmed by 4 bases and J by 6 bases, leaving 15 bases between them. CDR3 in DNA: TGTGCCAGCAGCAGTGGATGGGGGCGCGATACGCAGTATTTT. Encoded protein: CASSSGWGRDTQYF.

This chain links TRBV11-3 with TRBJ2-2, with D possibly TRBD2 on 5 matching bases. In germline, CDR1 is SGHNT, CDR2 YENEEA. This CDR3 is built from 15 residues. Between the trimmed V and J ends, which lost 0 bases and 7 bases, there was a span of 12 bases. CDR3 residues: CASSLDGVGSGELFF. The CDR3 DNA reads TGTGCCAGCAGCTTAGATGGGGTAGGGAGCGGGGAGCTGTTTTTT.

The rearrangement links TRBV5-1 to TRBJ1-2; D remains ambiguous. CDR1 SGHRS and CDR2 YFSETQ come from the germline V gene. V dropped 0 bases and J dropped 1 base, with 4 bases sitting between them. This CDR3 spans 13 amino acids. This CDR3 is CASSLDSNYGYTF. The CDR3 bases are TGCGCCAGCAGCTTGGACAGTAACTATGGCTACACCTTC.

The genes are TRBV30 and TRBJ1-2, with D unresolved. The CDR3 is made up of 13 amino acids. Germline V gene lookup returns CDR1 GTSNPN and CDR2 SVGIG (reference sequence). Trimming stripped 2 bases from V and 2 bases from J, with 9 bases between. CDR3 sequence: CAWSLGQNYGYTF. As DNA, the CDR3 is TGTGCCTGGAGTCTTGGCCAGAACTATGGCTACACCTTC.

This rearrangement joins TRBV5-6 to TRBJ1-6; 11 positions agree with TRBD1. Germline CDR1 SGHDT, CDR2 YYEEEE. The CDR3 has 16 amino acids. The J segment lost 9 bases and the V segment lost 0 bases, leaving 5 bases of the junction unmatched. CDR3 nucleotides: TGTGCCAGCAGCTTGGTCGGACAGGGGGCAAGTTCACCCCTCCACTTT. Protein sequence: CASSLVGQGASSPLHF. Full variable domain (outside the CDR3, taken from reference TRBV5-6 and TRBJ1-6): DAGVTQSPTHLIKTRGQQVTLRCSPKSGHDTVSWYQQALGQGPQFIFQYYEEEERQRGNFPDRFSGHQFPNYSSELNVNALLLGDSALYLCASSLVGQGASSPLHFGNGTRLTVT.

The chain's CDR3 is CSVEGRDGDQPQHF. The CDR3 bases are TGCAGCGTTGAGGGGAGGGACGGTGATCAGCCCCAGCATTTT. The chain couples TRBV29-1 to TRBJ1-5, with TRBD1 as a possible D gene (5 bases). Trimming pared 3 bases from V and 5 bases from J, leaving 14 bases between. This CDR3 is built from 14 residues. In germline, CDR1 is SQVTM, CDR2 ANQGSEA.

V gene TRBV27 combines with J gene TRBJ2-1, with D perhaps TRBD1 (5 bases). V shed 2 bases and J shed 10 bases, with 12 bases lying between them. Germline lookup yields CDR1 MNHEY and CDR2 SMNVEV (reference sequence). There are 13 residues in the CDR3. CDR3 loop: CASSLLDRGEQFF. The CDR3 DNA is TGTGCCAGCAGTTTACTCGACAGAGGAGAGCAGTTCTTC.

The chain is built from TRBV5-6 and TRBJ1-2, with TRBD1 matching over 10 bases. CDR3 size: 15 residues. Germline V gives CDR1 SGHDT, CDR2 YYEEEE. Trimming cost V 4 bases and J 2 bases; bases outside gene matches: 5. The CDR3 protein is CASSPRQGANYGYTF. The CDR3 DNA reads as TGTGCCAGCAGCCCTAGACAGGGGGCCAACTATGGCTACACCTTC.

This chain links TRBV5-1 with TRBJ2-3, with 16 bases lining up with TRBD2. This CDR3 is 20 amino acids long. Trimming at V came to 4 bases and at J to 4 bases, leaving 15 bases not matched to a gene. CDR1 is SGHRS and CDR2 is YFSETQ in the germline V gene. CDR3 bases: TGCGCCAGCAGCAGGCCGGGACTAGCGGGGGGGCCTGAGACAGCAGATACGCAGTATTTT. Translation gives CASSRPGLAGGPETADTQYF. Full variable domain (rest looked up from reference TRBV5-1 and TRBJ2-3): KAGVTQTPRYLIKTRGQQVTLSCSPISGHRSVSWYQQTPGQGLQFLFEYFSETQRNKGNFPGRFSGRQFSNSRSEMNVSTLELGDSALYLCASSRPGLAGGPETADTQYFGPGTRLTVL.